The clone carrying this T cell receptor (beta chain) was picked up one time. What it binds is not known. These data originate in a study of T cell responses to AZD1222 COVID-19 vaccine. The overall study: Second doses were pooled across both intervals (about 4 or about 12 weeks).

The CDR3 loop spans 13 amino acids. Germline trimming cut 6 bases from V and 4 bases from J; bases unmatched to any gene: 1. Here immunoSEQ multiplex PCR was the method, and the copy in TCRdb shows in-frame clones only, minus some. The table has over 150,000 clones, roughly nine tenths seen once. Study results and limitations: Repertoires were collected only later (after the peak T cell response had occurred). A mostly white British donor set with more females was recruited, and clonal diversity was possibly underestimated.

The source is an adult in good health. This specimen was peripheral blood, taken on day 0 of AZD1222 vaccination. The V gene is TRBV12-3 or TRBV12-4, the J gene TRBJ1-2; 11 nucleotides agree with TRBD1. CDR3 DNA sequence: TGTGCCAGCAGGGGGACAGGGGGCTATGGCTACACCTTC. Translation gives CASRGTGGYGYTF.